This T cell receptor beta chain came from a study of PD-1 blockade in classical Hodgkin lymphoma. General study findings and limits: According to reports, newly diagnosed patients had lower baseline TCR diversity than healthy donors, and relapsed/refractory patients had lower baseline TCR diversity still.

This sample's time point: newly diagnosed, previously untreated cHL patient sample. Negative magnetic selection isolated CD4+ T cells from thawed PBMCs. The study compared against PBMCs from newly diagnosed, untreated classical Hodgkin lymphoma. There are a few counts of this clone. The antigen is unknown. Method: immunoSEQ multiplex PCR; TCRdb's copy keeps in-frame clones and lacks some. The sample has 20,000 to 25,000 clones, 90% seen once. The source material was CD4+ T cells from blood. This TCR was recovered from a human donor with classical Hodgkin lymphoma.

The CDR3, as DNA: TGTGCCAGCAACATGGGCAGTAGGTTTCAGCCCCAGCATTTT. This translates into CASNMGSRFQPQHF. The chain has TRBV2 and TRBJ1-5; D call uncertain. The germline V gene has CDR1 SNHLY and CDR2 FYNNEI. V was clipped by 7 bases and J by 6 bases, with 16 bases between them. The CDR3 runs to 14 residues.